This T cell receptor beta chain was captured in a study of T cells in Graves' hyperthyroidism and ophthalmopathy. Germline loops: CDR1 SGHRS, CDR2 YFSETQ. The germline V and J ends were trimmed by 0 bases and 5 bases, with 14 bases remaining between them. This CDR3 has 15 amino acids. Study-wide findings and caveats: With a median lead of around 6.7 months before onset, the model predicted ophthalmopathy.

What was amplified from RNA transcripts were TCR beta CDR3 regions. Primed by the HTBI set, a first-round RT-PCR was run on the TCR CDR3. In TCRdb, the multiplex PCR reads were re-called with MiXCR into one record per CDR3 protein. The sample records 500,000 to 800,000 distinct CDR3 sequences, roughly 45% being singletons. Details on this clonotype: Its antigen is still unknown.

The rearrangement joins TRBV5-1 to TRBJ2-5; either TRBD1 or TRBD2 may supply D (5 bases each). Material for sequencing was peripheral blood or thyroid tissue (not recorded which). This TCR derives from an adult man with Graves' disease, either hyperthyroidism or ophthalmopathy (not recorded which). The CDR3 here is CASSLGLREGETQYF. The CDR3 DNA follows: TGCGCCAGCAGCTTGGGACTTCGAGAGGGGGAGACCCAGTACTTC.